This T cell receptor beta chain was sequenced for a study of breast tumors, draining lymph nodes, adjacent tissues (dated by TCRdb to 2016 to 2017). Some background on the complete study: TCR beta repertoires were compared across tumor, adjacent nontumor tissue and axillary lymph nodes obtained from breast cancer patients. The study was designed to assess the relationships and possible T-cell exchange between tumor, surrounding tissue and draining lymph node repertoires in human breast cancer.

Study-wide conclusions, independent of this receptor: T-cell repertoire diversity in tumors was found to be lower than in lymph nodes but higher than in nontumor tissue, and preferential V and J gene usage was observed. The data were considered consistent with most tumor T cells being derived from the lymph node and subsequently expanding within tumor tissue. The similarity between tumor and nontumor tissue repertoires was significantly greater in luminal-like breast cancer than in basal-like breast cancer. Rather than being directly demonstrated, the conclusion that tumor T cells originate in lymph nodes was presented as consistent with a hypothesis.

The reads were generated on an Illumina HiSeq 2000. TCR beta chain libraries were generated by multiplex PCR amplification. The amplified TCR beta chain products were analyzed by high-throughput sequencing. The public reads were reprocessed in TCRdb via fastp at Q25 and MiXCR, keeping in-frame beta chains. Records with the same CDR3 protein are collapsed into one entry carrying the most frequent genes and DNA. Within this sample are about 270,000 distinct CDR3 sequences, with under 35% of them counted one time only. Clones ranked in the top ten supply around 1.1% of the sample. In its sample, this clonotype was seen many times. This clone's antigen is unknown. No much larger clone is present one base from it, and per-base qualities are unavailable. Reading the germline V gene (reference sequence) gives CDR1 DFQATT and CDR2 SNEGSKA. Clipping removes 3 bases from V and 4 bases from J, with 5 as the unmatched junction base count. Its CDR3 holds 14 amino acids, cysteine through phenylalanine. Here the CDR3 DNA is all that survives: 42 bases in frame from base 1.

Lymph node samples were obtained from the axillary draining lymph nodes of breast cancer patients. The V and J genes are TRBV20-1 and TRBJ1-5; TRBD1 aligns with 8 central bases. Input material: axillary lymph node tissue. The receptor was isolated from a female donor with breast cancer. Some clones in this sample may be carry-over from other donors' samples. The CDR3 region has the sequence CSASPDRDNQPQHF. The DNA reads TGCAGTGCTAGTCCGGACAGGGATAATCAGCCCCAGCATTTT.